Below are 3 T cell receptor beta chains sequenced from a single sample in a study of beta chain features in type 1 diabetes. Findings and limits, study-wide: Among patients with Type 1 diabetes, TCRB CDR3s were moderately but significantly shorter in every one of the four CD4+ subsets.

These receptors' antigens are unknown. TCRB transcripts that were expressed got sequenced, as all of the isolated RNA had been reverse transcribed. The repertoire was sequenced with immunoSEQ multiplex PCR; TCRdb's copy has only in-frame clones and lacks some. The sample includes 130,000 or so clones, less than 20% of them seen just once. Sequenced input: central memory CD4+ T cells from blood. The receptors come from a man aged 30 to 45 with type 1 diabetes.

Only a few counts were recorded for this clone. This chain uses TRBV30 with TRBJ1-6; D is unresolved. The V and J ends lost 3 bases and 4 bases respectively, with 13 bases between them. The CDR3 is 15 amino acids. Germline-derived CDR1 and CDR2 are GTSNPN and SVGIG (reference sequence). The CDR3 is CAWSRVTPYNSPLHF. The CDR3 DNA reads as TGTGCCTGGAGCCGCGTTACACCTTATAATTCACCCCTCCACTTT.

The chain carries TRBV2 and TRBJ1-1, with unresolved D. This CDR3 contains 13 residues. V lost 5 bases to trimming and J lost 1 base, with 8 bases between them. Germline V lookup: CDR1 SNHLY, CDR2 FYNNEI. DNA for the CDR3: TGTGCCAGCAGTACCCAGCGGAACACTGAAGCTTTCTTT. It yields the protein CASSTQRNTEAFF.

This clone has a handful of counts. The rearrangement joins TRBV27 to TRBJ2-7; D is undetermined. V was shortened by 4 bases and J by 3 bases, with 7 bases between the two germline ends. Germline V gives CDR1 MNHEY, CDR2 SMNVEV (reference sequence). CDR3 size: 12 residues. The chain's CDR3 is CASSSGSYEQYF. CDR3 sequence (DNA): TGTGCCAGCAGTTCGGGCAGCTACGAGCAGTACTTC.